There are many counts of the clone carrying this T cell receptor beta chain. What it binds is not known. The data are from a study of blood T cells in healthy people across ages. General observations from the study: Fewer expanded clones and more diversity marked long-lived versus aged donors.

Using a J-beta primer mix together with a sample-barcoded 5' primer, a second PCR was run for roughly 6 to 11 cycles. MiXCR, run by TCRdb on the 5' RACE reads, gives a single entry per CDR3 protein. The sample has 710,000 or so distinct CDR3 sequences; less than 40% are singletons. The CDR3 has 19 residues. Germline lookup yields CDR1 SGHVS and CDR2 FQNEAQ. Trimming took off 0 bases at V and 2 bases at J, with 20 bases between the two ends. About 10 milliliters of peripheral blood were drawn from each donor into EDTA-treated tubes. The amount of total RNA extracted per sample was at least 5.5 micrograms.

The sequence was collected from a woman over 75 in good health. The sequenced sample was blood. J is TRBJ1-5 and V is TRBV7-8; D unresolved. CDR3 sequence reads: CASSLALLAAAWGNQPQHF. The CDR3 DNA sequence: TGTGCCAGCAGCTTAGCGCTTCTGGCCGCCGCATGGGGCAATCAGCCCCAGCATTTT.